The source of this T cell receptor (beta chain) is a study of CD8+CD57+ T cells in acquired aplastic anemia. Study overall: DNA from sorted CD4+ and CD8+ cells averaged around 3 ug. Notes on the study in general: Controls did not differ significantly from patients in CD8+ Simpson's diversity. The same twenty-nine CD8+ CDR3 sequences occurred in patients and in controls.

The CDR3 is 12 amino acids. V lost 5 bases, J lost 0 bases, and 5 bases lay in between. Concerning this clonotype itself: Its matching antigen is unknown.

The use of genomic DNA as template underpinned the TCR beta VDJ and CDR3 profiling. One entry per CDR3 protein results from TCRdb running MiXCR on the reads. The data hold about 160,000 distinct CDR3 sequences, with less than 60% observed a single time. Patients who underwent sequencing had shown CD8+CD57+ cell expansion by flow cytometry. The TCR comes from a human donor with aplastic anemia. Source material: sorted CD4+, CD8+, or CD8+CD57+ T cells (not recorded which) from PBMCs. The gene calls are TRBV12-3 or TRBV12-4 and TRBJ2-7; D is ambiguous. The CDR3 spells CASSVSSYEQYF. CDR3 coding DNA: TGTGCCAGCAGTGTAAGCTCCTACGAGCAGTACTTC.